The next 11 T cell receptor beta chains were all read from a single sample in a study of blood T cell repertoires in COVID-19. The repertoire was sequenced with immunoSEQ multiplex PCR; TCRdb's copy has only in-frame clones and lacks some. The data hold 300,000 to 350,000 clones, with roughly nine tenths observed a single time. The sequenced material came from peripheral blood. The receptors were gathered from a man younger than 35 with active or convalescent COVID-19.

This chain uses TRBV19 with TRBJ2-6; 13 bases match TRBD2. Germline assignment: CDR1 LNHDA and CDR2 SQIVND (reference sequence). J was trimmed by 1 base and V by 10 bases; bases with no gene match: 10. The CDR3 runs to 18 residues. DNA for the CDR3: TGTGCCACTAAAACTAGCGGGAGGGCCATGTCTGGGGCCAACGTCCTGACTTTC. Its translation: CATKTSGRAMSGANVLTF.

The CDR3 DNA is TGTGCCACCAGCGCAACAGGGTTAATGGGTCAGCCCCAGCATTTT. This translates into CATSATGLMGQPQHF. The J gene is TRBJ1-5, the V gene TRBV15, with D perhaps TRBD1 (6 bases). The germline V and J ends were trimmed by 5 bases and 6 bases, with 17 bases remaining between them. CDR1 is LNHNV, CDR2 YYDKDF, per germline (reference sequence). There are 15 residues in the CDR3.

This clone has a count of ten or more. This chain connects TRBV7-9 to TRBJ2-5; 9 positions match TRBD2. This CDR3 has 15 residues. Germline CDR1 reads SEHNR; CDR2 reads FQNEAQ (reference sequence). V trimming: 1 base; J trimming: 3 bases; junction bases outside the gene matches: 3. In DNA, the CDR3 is TGTGCCAGCAGCTTAGGGGCTAGCGGGAAAGAGACCCAGTACTTC. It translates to CASSLGASGKETQYF.

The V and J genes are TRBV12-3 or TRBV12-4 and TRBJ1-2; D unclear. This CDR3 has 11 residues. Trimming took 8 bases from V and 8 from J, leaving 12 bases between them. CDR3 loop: CASGGQRGYTF. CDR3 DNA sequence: TGTGCCAGCGGTGGCCAGCGGGGCTACACCTTC.

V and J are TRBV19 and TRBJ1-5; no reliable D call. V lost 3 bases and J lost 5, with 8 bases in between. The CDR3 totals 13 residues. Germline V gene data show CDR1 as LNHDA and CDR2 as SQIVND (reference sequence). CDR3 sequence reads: CASSMVSDQPQHF. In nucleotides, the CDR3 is TGTGCCAGTAGTATGGTCAGTGATCAGCCCCAGCATTTT.

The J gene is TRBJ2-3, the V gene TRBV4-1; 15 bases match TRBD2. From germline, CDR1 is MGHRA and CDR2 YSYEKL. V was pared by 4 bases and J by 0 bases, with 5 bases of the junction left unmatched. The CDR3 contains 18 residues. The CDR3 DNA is TGCGCCAGCAGCCTAGGGACTAGCGGGAGGTCTAGCACAGATACGCAGTATTTT. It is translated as CASSLGTSGRSSTDTQYF.

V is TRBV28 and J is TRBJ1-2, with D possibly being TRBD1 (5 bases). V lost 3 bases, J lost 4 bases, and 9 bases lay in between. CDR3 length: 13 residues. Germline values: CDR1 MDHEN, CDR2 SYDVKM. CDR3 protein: CASSFPGPYGYTF. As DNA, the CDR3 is TGTGCCAGCAGTTTCCCAGGGCCCTATGGCTACACCTTC.

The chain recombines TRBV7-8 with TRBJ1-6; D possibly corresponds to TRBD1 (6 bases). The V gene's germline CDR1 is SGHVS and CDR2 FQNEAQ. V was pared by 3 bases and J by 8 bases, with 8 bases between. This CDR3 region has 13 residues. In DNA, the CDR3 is TGTGCCAGCAGCTTTCCAGGGGATTCACCCCTCCACTTT. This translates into CASSFPGDSPLHF.

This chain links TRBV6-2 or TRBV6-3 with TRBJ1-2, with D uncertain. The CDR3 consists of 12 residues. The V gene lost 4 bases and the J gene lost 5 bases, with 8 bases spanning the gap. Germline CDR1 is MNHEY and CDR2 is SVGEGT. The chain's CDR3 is CASSSDSYGYTF. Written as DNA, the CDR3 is TGTGCCAGCAGTTCCGACTCATATGGCTACACCTTC.

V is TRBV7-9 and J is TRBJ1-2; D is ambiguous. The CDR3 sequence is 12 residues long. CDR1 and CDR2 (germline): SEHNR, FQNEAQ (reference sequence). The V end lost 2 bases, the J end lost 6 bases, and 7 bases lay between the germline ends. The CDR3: CASSLTRDGYTF. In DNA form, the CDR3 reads TGTGCCAGCAGCTTAACTCGAGATGGCTACACCTTC.

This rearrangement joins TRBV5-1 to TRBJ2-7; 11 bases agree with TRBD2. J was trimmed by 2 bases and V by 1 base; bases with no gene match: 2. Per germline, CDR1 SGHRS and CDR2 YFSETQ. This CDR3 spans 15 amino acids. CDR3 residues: CASSLSSGGPYEQYF. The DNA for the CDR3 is TGCGCCAGCAGCTTGTCTAGCGGGGGGCCCTACGAGCAGTACTTC. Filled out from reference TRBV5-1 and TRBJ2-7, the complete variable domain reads KAGVTQTPRYLIKTRGQQVTLSCSPISGHRSVSWYQQTPGQGLQFLFEYFSETQRNKGNFPGRFSGRQFSNSRSEMNVSTLELGDSALYLCASSLSSGGPYEQYFGPGTRLTVT.